A single sample gave rise to the 30 T cell receptor beta chains below, sequenced in a study of T-cell reconstitution after alpha-beta-depleted transplantation in children. As it was prepared, the TCRbeta library received unique molecular identifiers. One entry per CDR3 protein results from TCRdb running MiXCR on the PCR reads. The sample carries roughly 300,000 distinct CDR3 sequences, 9.9% recorded once. This specimen was PBMCs from the stem cell graft donor, taken from the stem cell graft. These receptors all stem from a human donor who donated a stem cell graft to a child with SCID.

This clonotype has a count of ten or more. The chain recombines TRBV3-1 with TRBJ2-1; D is unclear. The CDR3 has 16 amino acids. Trimming took 0 bases from V and 0 from J, leaving 9 bases between them. Germline V gene lookup returns CDR1 LGHDT and CDR2 YNNKEL (reference sequence). Here the CDR3 DNA reads TGTGCCAGCAGCCAAGATTGGCCCAGCTCCTACAATGAGCAGTTCTTC. Translation: CASSQDWPSSYNEQFF.

The V gene is TRBV2, the J gene TRBJ2-3, with a tentative D call TRBD2 (5 bases). Deletions cut 3 bases from V and 2 bases from J, with 12 bases between. The length of the CDR3 is 15 residues. CDR1 is SNHLY, CDR2 FYNNEI, per germline. The CDR3 nucleotides read TGTGCCAGCAGTGACCCGGGGTCCCCCACAGATACGCAGTATTTT. Translating it yields CASSDPGSPTDTQYF.

In this sample, this clonotype turned up many times. The rearrangement joins TRBV5-5 to TRBJ1-2; 10 positions agree with TRBD1. Trimming cost V 4 bases and J 6 bases; bases outside gene matches: 9. Germline V gene lookup returns CDR1 SGHKS and CDR2 YYEKEE (reference sequence). The CDR3 has 15 amino acids. The CDR3 reads CASSAGQGIGNGYTF. For the CDR3, the DNA is TGTGCCAGCAGCGCGGGACAGGGGATCGGTAATGGCTACACCTTC.

This clonotype was detected a few times. The rearrangement links TRBV27 to TRBJ2-7; D unresolved. V gave up 3 bases and J gave up 0 bases, with 12 bases separating them. The length of the CDR3 is 15 residues. Per germline, CDR1 MNHEY and CDR2 SMNVEV (reference sequence). The CDR3 nucleotides read TGTGCCAGCAGTTTTCTAGGGCAGGACTCCTACGAGCAGTACTTC. This translates into CASSFLGQDSYEQYF.

This clonotype was counted at least ten times. The chain joins TRBV7-9 to TRBJ2-5; D may match TRBD1 or TRBD2 (6 bases each). Germline-derived CDR1 and CDR2 are SEHNR and FQNEAQ (reference sequence). The CDR3 has 13 residues. Trimming removed 6 bases at V and 4 bases at J, with 12 bases between. Here the CDR3 DNA reads TGTGCCAGCAGACCCGAGGGGGGAGAGACCCAGTACTTC. Protein sequence: CASRPEGGETQYF.

This clonotype was seen a few times. V gene TRBV7-9 combines with J gene TRBJ2-1; 9 nucleotides match TRBD1. The CDR3 loop spans 17 amino acids. With V trimmed by 4 bases and J by 0 bases, 7 bases remained unmatched. CDR1 and CDR2 (germline): SEHNR, FQNEAQ (reference sequence). The DNA for the CDR3 is TGTGCCAGCAGCTCCAAGACAGGGGGTAGCTCCTACAATGAGCAGTTCTTC. This sequence encodes CASSSKTGGSSYNEQFF.

This clonotype was counted a few times. This rearrangement joins TRBV9 to TRBJ2-1, with D hard to call. V lost 0 bases and J 4 bases, leaving 11 bases between the germline ends. The length of the CDR3 is 15 residues. Germline lookup yields CDR1 SGDLS and CDR2 YYNGEE. For the CDR3, the DNA is TGTGCCAGCAGCGTAGCCGGGTTCGATTACAATGAGCAGTTCTTC. Its protein product is CASSVAGFDYNEQFF.

This clonotype has at least ten counts. J is TRBJ1-2 and V is TRBV12-3 or TRBV12-4; tentatively, D is TRBD1 (5 bases). This CDR3 contains 15 residues. Trimming removed 6 bases from V and 2 bases from J, with 16 bases in between. CDR3 region: CASSSQGFGNYGYTF. The DNA of the CDR3 is TGTGCCAGCAGCTCTCAGGGTTTCGGGAACTATGGCTACACCTTC.

The chain joins TRBV4-1 to TRBJ2-7; 10 bases fit TRBD2. V dropped 4 bases and J dropped 9; count of bases not matched to a gene: 15. The CDR3 covers 16 residues. Germline CDR1 reads MGHRA; CDR2 reads YSYEKL. The CDR3 nucleotides read TGCGCCAGCAGCCCACAAACTAGCGGGGCTGCGTTCGGGCAGTACTTC. Amino acids: CASSPQTSGAAFGQYF.

This clonotype was seen more than once but under ten times. This sequence joins TRBV5-1 and TRBJ2-7; 13 nucleotides line up with TRBD2. J was trimmed by 0 bases and V by 3 bases; bases with no gene match: 15. The CDR3 length is 20 residues. From germline, CDR1 is SGHRS and CDR2 YFSETQ. This chain's CDR3 is CASSSQPPGLAGFTSYEQYF. DNA for the CDR3: TGCGCCAGCAGCTCTCAGCCTCCGGGACTAGCGGGGTTTACCTCCTACGAGCAGTACTTC.

In its sample, this clonotype was seen a few times. The chain is built from TRBV19 and TRBJ2-2, with D unresolved. With 7 bases removed from V and 3 bases from J, the gap between germline ends came to 9 bases. CDR3 length equals 13 residues. Germline V gene lookup returns CDR1 LNHDA and CDR2 SQIVND (reference sequence). The CDR3 reads CASNPTYTGELFF. The CDR3 nucleotides read TGTGCCAGTAACCCGACATACACCGGGGAGCTGTTTTTT.

This clonotype was picked up a small number of times. This chain uses TRBV5-1 with TRBJ1-2; D remains ambiguous. The CDR3 runs to 12 residues. CDR1 and CDR2 (germline): SGHRS, YFSETQ. The ends were cut back, 3 bases at V and 4 bases at J, with 7 bases in the middle. The CDR3 is CASSSSTYGYTF. The CDR3 nucleotides read TGCGCCAGCAGCTCCAGCACCTATGGCTACACCTTC.

The chain recombines TRBV2 with TRBJ2-3, with 11 bases fitting TRBD2. CDR1 is SNHLY, CDR2 FYNNEI, per germline. This CDR3 comprises 19 residues. CDR3 DNA: TGTACCTGCAGTGATCCTTGGGGTAGCGGGGGGGAACCCACAGATACGCAGTATTTT. Encoded protein: CTCSDPWGSGGEPTDTQYF.

This clonotype was seen ten or more times. The chain has TRBV2 and TRBJ2-7; 9 bases agree with TRBD1. With 5 bases clipped from V and 2 bases from J, the junction kept 10 bases outside the gene matches. The CDR3 length is 16 residues. In germline, CDR1 is SNHLY, CDR2 FYNNEI. The CDR3 is CASSIDRDRATYEQYF. CDR3 in DNA: TGTGCCAGCAGTATTGACCGGGACAGGGCAACCTACGAGCAGTACTTC.

The V call is TRBV5-1, the J call TRBJ2-1; the D gene could be TRBD1 or TRBD2 (5 bases each). Looked up from germline, CDR1 is SGHRS and CDR2 is YFSETQ. Trimming cost V 4 bases and J 3 bases, with 14 bases left between them. The CDR3 has 15 residues. In DNA form, the CDR3 reads TGCGCCAGCAGCCGTGGCAGGGACGTCTACAATGAGCAGTTCTTC. Translation gives CASSRGRDVYNEQFF.

V is TRBV12-3 or TRBV12-4 and J is TRBJ2-7; the match to TRBD1 covers 7 bases. CDR3 length: 14 residues. V lost 6 bases to trimming and J lost 4 bases; unmatched junction nucleotides: 9. CDR3 amino acids: CASSRTGMPYEQYF. As DNA, the CDR3 is TGTGCCAGCAGCCGGACAGGTATGCCGTACGAGCAGTACTTC.

This clonotype was observed a handful of times. The rearrangement links TRBV11-2 to TRBJ2-2; 8 bases are a match to TRBD2. The trim removed 3 bases at V and 5 bases at J, leaving 11 bases unmatched. Germline V gene lookup returns CDR1 SGHAT and CDR2 FQNNGV. This CDR3 has 17 amino acids. In DNA form, the CDR3 reads TGTGCCAGCAGCTTGGGTTGGCGGGGGGCGTGGACCGGGGAGCTGTTTTTT. Protein sequence: CASSLGWRGAWTGELFF.

This clonotype has a count of ten or more. The chain links TRBV20-1 to TRBJ2-7; 8 bases are a match to TRBD1. Germline CDR1 reads DFQATT; CDR2 reads SNEGSKA (reference sequence). CDR3 length equals 14 residues. J lost 2 bases, V lost 4 bases, and 7 bases had no gene match. CDR3 amino acids: CSAKQGVSPYEQYF. The CDR3 region has the DNA TGCAGTGCTAAACAGGGGGTGTCCCCCTACGAGCAGTACTTC.

This clonotype was seen only once. V and J are TRBV12-3 or TRBV12-4 and TRBJ2-1; TRBD1 matches at 9 bases. Trimming at V came to 8 bases and at J to 5 bases, leaving 19 bases not matched to a gene. CDR3 size: 18 residues. This CDR3 is CASSFGSRGTGIHNEQFF. In DNA, the CDR3 is TGTGCCAGCTCCTTTGGTTCCCGGGGGACAGGGATCCACAATGAGCAGTTCTTC.

This clonotype has more than one count but fewer than ten. V and J are TRBV11-2 and TRBJ2-7, with TRBD1 matching 9 bases. The CDR3 is 13 amino acids. V was pared by 0 bases and J by 12 bases, with 6 bases of the junction left unmatched. Germline V CDR1 and CDR2: SGHAT, FQNNGV. The CDR3 coding sequence is TGTGCCAGCAGCTTAGAGTGGACAGGGGTTACGTACTTC. Translated, it gives CASSLEWTGVTYF.

In its sample, this clonotype was seen many times. The J gene is TRBJ1-1, the V gene TRBV10-2; D not resolved. There are 12 residues in the CDR3. Germline V gene lookup returns CDR1 WSHSY and CDR2 SAAADI. V gave up 2 bases and J gave up 8 bases, with 9 bases separating them. CDR3: CASSEAETEAFF. The CDR3 DNA reads TGCGCCAGCAGTGAGGCGGAAACCGAAGCTTTCTTT.

This clonotype was recorded a few times. CDR3 amino acids: CASQDQGGYSYEQYF. Here the CDR3 DNA reads TGCGCCAGCCAGGATCAGGGGGGTTACTCCTACGAGCAGTACTTC. The chain recombines TRBV5-1 with TRBJ2-7, with a tentative D call TRBD1 (7 bases). Deletions cut 7 bases from V and 0 bases from J, with 17 bases between. The CDR3 has 15 residues. Germline assignment: CDR1 SGHRS and CDR2 YFSETQ. Supplemented by reference TRBV5-1 and TRBJ2-7, the full variable domain reads KAGVTQTPRYLIKTRGQQVTLSCSPISGHRSVSWYQQTPGQGLQFLFEYFSETQRNKGNFPGRFSGRQFSNSRSEMNVSTLELGDSALYLCASQDQGGYSYEQYFGPGTRLTVT.

This clonotype turned up a few times. The gene calls are TRBV7-6 and TRBJ2-5; D is possibly TRBD2 (5 bases). The CDR3 is 13 residues long. The V end was cut by 0 bases, the J end by 5 bases, with 7 bases between. Germline CDR1 reads SGHVS; CDR2 reads FNYEAQ. Here the CDR3 DNA reads TGTGCCAGCAGCTTAGCCAGGAGGGAGACCCAGTACTTC. Protein sequence: CASSLARRETQYF.

This clonotype was counted between two and nine times. The chain is built from TRBV4-1 and TRBJ2-3; D gene uncertain. The CDR3 sequence is 17 residues long. Germline values: CDR1 MGHRA, CDR2 YSYEKL. Trimming stripped 0 bases from V and 0 bases from J, with 13 bases between. The CDR3 nucleotides read TGCGCCAGCAGCCAAGATAAGGGCGTAGGTAGCACAGATACGCAGTATTTT. It encodes CASSQDKGVGSTDTQYF.

The table lists this clonotype with a few counts. The chain uses TRBV21-1 and TRBJ2-1; TRBD2, the table's D call, was not compared with the DNA. TRBV21-1 represents a pseudogene. The CDR3 contains 17 residues. CDR3 in amino acids: CASSKSLLAGGPDEQFF. The CDR3 nucleotides read TGTGCCAGCAGCAAAAGTCTCCTAGCGGGGGGGCCAGATGAGCAGTTCTTC.

This clonotype was found many times. The J gene is TRBJ2-3, the V gene TRBV7-9, with a possible D match to TRBD2 (6 bases). Trimming took off 9 bases at V and 2 bases at J, with 12 bases between the two ends. This CDR3 region has 13 residues. From germline, CDR1 is SEHNR and CDR2 FQNEAQ (reference sequence). Written as DNA, the CDR3 is TGTGCCAGTGATCGGGGGAACACAGATACGCAGTATTTT. It is translated as CASDRGNTDTQYF. The full variable domain, completed using reference TRBV7-9 and TRBJ2-3, is DTGVSQNPRHKITKRGQNVTFRCDPISEHNRLYWYRQTLGQGPEFLTYFQNEAQLEKSRLLSDRFSAERPKGSFSTLEIQRTEQGDSAMYLCASDRGNTDTQYFGPGTRLTVL.

In this sample, this clonotype turned up a few times. V gene TRBV20-1 combines with J gene TRBJ1-4; D possibly corresponds to TRBD1 (5 bases). The ends were cut back, 6 bases at V and 8 bases at J, with 10 bases in the middle. The CDR3 covers 11 residues. The V gene's germline CDR1 is DFQATT and CDR2 SNEGSKA (reference sequence). The CDR3 coding sequence is TGCAGTGCAATAGGGGTAGAAAAACTGTTTTTT. This translates into CSAIGVEKLFF.

This clonotype showed up many times. The chain joins TRBV25-1 to TRBJ2-2; 7 bases agree with TRBD1. The germline V gene encodes CDR1 MGHDK and CDR2 SYGVNS. The junction had 12 bases not matched to a gene; V was cut back by 7 bases and J by 7 bases. The CDR3 length is 15 residues. Here the CDR3 reads CASTTTSDRVGELFF. The DNA of the CDR3 is TGTGCCAGCACCACTACATCCGACAGGGTCGGGGAGCTGTTTTTT.

This clonotype has a single count. One base away lies a much larger clone, so this may be a sequencing read error. The conserved phenylalanine or tryptophan is not found at the CDR3 terminus, so this likely reflects a read error. V is TRBV6-2 or TRBV6-3 and J is TRBJ2-7; weak D call: TRBD1 (6 bases). CDR3 size: 14 residues. Germline V lookup: CDR1 MNHEY, CDR2 SVGEGT. The germline V and J ends were trimmed by 4 bases and 0 bases, with 10 bases remaining between them. This chain's CDR3 is CASSSGQISYEQYS. CDR3 bases: TGTGCCAGCAGTTCAGGACAGATCTCCTACGAGCAGTACTCC.

The sample holds many counts of this clonotype. The rearrangement uses TRBV12-3 or TRBV12-4 and TRBJ2-4; TRBD1 matches at 11 bases. V was pared by 6 bases and J by 8 bases, with 9 bases of the junction left unmatched. The CDR3 contains 15 residues. CDR3 nucleotide sequence: TGTGCCAGCAGCCGGATACCGGGACAGGGGGACATTCAGTACTTC. Amino acids: CASSRIPGQGDIQYF.